The clone carrying this TCR beta chain was observed at least ten times. The CDR3 is made up of 16 amino acids. J gave up 5 bases and V 6 bases, and 9 bases lay outside the gene matches. Synthesis of cDNA was performed by 5'RACE using 10-nucleotide random UMIs. TCRdb recomputed calls from the 5' RACE reads with MiXCR, one row per CDR3 protein. The sample yields about 21,000 distinct CDR3 sequences, 17% seen once. This specimen belongs to a study of neurological immune-mediated disorders. The chain couples TRBV12-3 or TRBV12-4 to TRBJ2-2; 10 positions agree with TRBD1. The sequence derives from a woman under 30 with multiple sclerosis. The sample consisted of CD8+ T cells from blood. CDR3 bases: TGTGCCAGCAGAGATTGGGACAGGGGAGGGACCGGGGAGCTGTTTTTT. Protein sequence: CASRDWDRGGTGELFF.